This entry lists 18 T cell receptor beta chains sequenced from one sample in a study of tumor-infiltrating lymphocytes in primary liver carcinoma. With around 500 ng total RNA as template and a constant-region primer, TCR beta cDNA was made. Libraries for TCR beta were built through three nested multiplex PCR rounds, which together made up a slightly modified ARM-PCR procedure. The first two PCR rounds used TRBV1-TRBV30 primers with a Cbeta primer, roughly 10 cycles each. TCRdb analysed the multiplex PCR reads with MiXCR anew, one entry per CDR3 protein. Altogether fewer than 350,000 distinct CDR3 sequences are present, about 65% being singletons, with the ten largest covering about 6%. They got blood RNA out of unsorted whole blood and also pulled out germline DNA. Sequencing used peripheral blood. These receptors all stem from a man aged 35-49 years with primary liver carcinoma and hepatitis B virus infection.

Concerning this clonotype: A much larger clonotype is one base distant, so this may be a read error. The CDR3 here is CASSSGAGTVTGEPFF. The CDR3 DNA is TGTGCCAGCAGTTCGGGTGCGGGGACGGTTACCGGGGAGCCGTTTTTT. The chain recombines TRBV6-6 with TRBJ2-2; tentatively, D is TRBD2 (6 bases). The CDR3 is made up of 16 amino acids. The germline gives CDR1 MNHNY, CDR2 SVGAGI (reference sequence).

The V call is TRBV6-2 or TRBV6-3, the J call TRBJ2-3; no clear D gene. The CDR3 is made up of 13 amino acids. The V gene lost 7 bases and the J gene lost 3 bases, with 11 bases spanning the gap. From germline, CDR1 is MNHEY and CDR2 SVGEGT. CDR3 nucleotides: TGTGCCAGCAATTGGGTTTCTACAGATACGCAGTATTTT. Residues: CASNWVSTDTQYF.

This clonotype was seen only a few times. One junction end does not reproduce the germline sequence, and a read error may be involved. The rearrangement joins TRBV13 to TRBJ1-2, with TRBD1 matching over 8 bases. Germline assignment: CDR1 PRHDT and CDR2 FYEKMQ (reference sequence). The CDR3 has 14 amino acids. CDR3 in amino acids: CASSLGQGYYGYTF. In nucleotides, the CDR3 is TGTGCCAGCAGCCTAGGACAGGGATACTATGGCTACACCTTC.

Points on this clonotype: A read error may explain this, as a much larger clone is one base away. The chain employs TRBV5-5 and TRBJ2-5; tentatively, D is TRBD2 (6 bases). The CDR3 is 14 amino acids. Germline V lookup: CDR1 SGHKS, CDR2 YYEKEE (reference sequence). V dropped 1 base and J dropped 9 bases, with 16 bases sitting between them. This CDR3 reads CASSLSGREEAQYF. The CDR3, as DNA: TGTGCCAGCAGCTTGTCGGGCAGGGAGGAGGCCCAGTACTTC.

In the case of this clonotype: The conserved phenylalanine or tryptophan normally closing the CDR3 is absent here, so this likely arose from a read error. The chain employs TRBV5-1 and TRBJ2-2, with 9 nucleotides matching TRBD1. The CDR3 sequence is 14 residues long. After removal of 8 bases from V and 10 bases from J, the junction contained 12 bases not matched to a gene. The germline CDR1 and CDR2 sequences are SGHRS and YFSETQ. CDR3 loop: CASTGGSRAEELFY. DNA for the CDR3: TGCGCCAGTACAGGGGGCTCAAGGGCCGAGGAGCTGTTTTAT.

Notes on this clonotype: Being one base from a much bigger clone, this may be a read error. Without the conserved terminal phenylalanine or tryptophan, this CDR3 likely stems from a read error. The rearrangement links TRBV5-6 to TRBJ2-1; D is possibly TRBD1 (5 bases). V shed 3 bases and J shed 7 bases, with 20 bases lying between them. Germline CDR1 SGHDT, CDR2 YYEEEE. The CDR3 spans 16 residues. The CDR3 DNA reads TGTGCCAGCAGCTCCCCCGGCAGGGAAGATCCTAATGAGCAGTTCTCC. Translating it yields CASSSPGREDPNEQFS.

V and J are TRBV2 and TRBJ1-2; tentative D call: TRBD1 (6 bases). Germline loops: CDR1 SNHLY, CDR2 FYNNEI. CDR3 length equals 15 residues. V lost 3 bases to trimming and J lost 3 bases, with 14 bases between them. The DNA of the CDR3 is TGTGCCAGCAGTGAGCAAGGACAGAGTTACTATGGCTACACCTTC. Its translation: CASSEQGQSYYGYTF.

The rearrangement joins TRBV6-5 to TRBJ1-6; D is unresolved. This CDR3 contains 15 residues. Between the trimmed V and J ends, which lost 6 bases and 5 bases, there was a span of 14 bases. Germline assignment: CDR1 MNHEY and CDR2 SVGAGI. CDR3 nucleotides: TGTGCCAGCAGGCACTGGCGGGTGAATAATTCACCCCTCCACTTT. This codes for CASRHWRVNNSPLHF.

This clonotype was observed a single time. At one end the junction does not follow the germline gene, possibly because of a read error. CDR3 sequence reads: CASRMTAGTGTQYF. The CDR3 DNA follows: TGTGCCAGCAGGATGACAGCGGGCACAGGTACGCAGTATTTT. The V call is TRBV6-5, the J call TRBJ2-3; D perhaps matches TRBD2 (6 bases). Germline assignment: CDR1 MNHEY and CDR2 SVGAGI. CDR3 length: 14 amino acids.

Turning to this clonotype: The junction differs from germline at one of its ends, possibly a read error. The chain is built from TRBV30 and TRBJ1-1; 7 nucleotides line up with TRBD1. From germline, CDR1 is GTSNPN and CDR2 SVGIG (reference sequence). The CDR3 consists of 14 residues. This CDR3 is CAWRLTGLNTETFF. The CDR3 bases are TGTGCCTGGAGACTGACAGGGCTGAACACTGAAACTTTCTTT. The full variable domain, rest sourced from reference TRBV30 and TRBJ1-1, is SQTIHQWPATLVQPVGSPLSLECTVEGTSNPNLYWYRQAAGRGLQLLFYSVGIGQISSEVPQNLSASRPQDRQFILSSKKLLLSDSGFYLCAWRLTGLNTETFFGQGTRLTVV.

In regard to this clonotype: One base away lies a much larger clone, so this may be a sequencing read error. The chain joins TRBV6-5 to TRBJ2-5; TRBD2 aligns across 13 bases. Germline CDR1 is MNHEY and CDR2 is SVGAGI. The trim removed 10 bases at V and 7 bases at J, leaving 15 bases unmatched. This CDR3 has 16 residues. The CDR3 region has the DNA TGTGCCAACAGCCCACTAGCGGGAGGGCCGAGAGGGACCCAGTACTTC. This sequence encodes CANSPLAGGPRGTQYF.

This clonotype occurred many times. V and J are TRBV6-6 and TRBJ2-7, with 7 bases that match TRBD1. The CDR3 is 15 residues long. Germline CDR1 reads MNHNY; CDR2 reads SVGAGI (reference sequence). V shed 0 bases and J 6 bases; nucleotides not matched to a gene: 8. CDR3 residues: CASSYSAGGPLEQYF. The CDR3 DNA sequence: TGTGCCAGCAGTTACTCTGCAGGGGGTCCCCTCGAGCAGTACTTC.

On this clonotype: A single base separates this from a much larger clone, so it may be a read error. The gene calls are TRBV4-2 and TRBJ2-3; D gene ambiguous. CDR1 and CDR2 (germline): LGHNA, YNFKEQ. The length of the CDR3 is 12 residues. CDR3 sequence reads: CAISHPRDTQYF. The CDR3 coding sequence is TGCGCCATCAGCCATCCCAGAGATACGCAGTATTTT.

This chain links TRBV12-3 or TRBV12-4 with TRBJ2-1; D remains unclear. The V and J ends lost 2 bases and 2 bases respectively, with 13 bases between them. There are 16 residues in the CDR3. The chain's CDR3 is CASSLNPDSPYNEQFF. The CDR3 DNA is TGTGCCAGCAGTTTAAATCCGGATAGCCCCTACAATGAGCAGTTCTTC.

V and J are TRBV6-1 and TRBJ1-6; a possible D gene is TRBD1 (5 bases). With 10 bases removed from V and 1 base from J, the gap between germline ends came to 14 bases. CDR1 is MNHNS, CDR2 SASEGT, per germline. CDR3 size: 15 residues. This CDR3 reads CATGDQASYNSPLHF. The CDR3 bases are TGTGCCACGGGGGACCAGGCGTCCTATAATTCACCCCTCCACTTT.

This rearrangement joins TRBV5-1 to TRBJ2-1, with 8 nucleotides matching TRBD2. The CDR3 spans 14 residues. From germline, CDR1 is SGHRS and CDR2 YFSETQ. Trimming took 3 bases from V and 8 from J; bases not matched to a gene: 7. The CDR3 DNA reads TGCGCCAGCAGCTCCGTGGGACTAGAGGATGAGCAGTTCTTC. Protein sequence: CASSSVGLEDEQFF.

This clonotype was seen more than once but under ten times. The junction and the germline gene differ at one end; a read error may be behind it. V gene TRBV6-1 combines with J gene TRBJ1-5, with a weak D call TRBD1 (5 bases). CDR3 length: 16 residues. CDR1 is MNHNS, CDR2 SASEGT, per germline. The DNA of the CDR3 is TGTGCCAGCAGTGAACTCGCAGGGACTAGCAGTCAGCCCCAGCATTTT. This translates into CASSELAGTSSQPQHF.

This clonotype was seen repeatedly, ten times or more. The rearrangement links TRBV29-1 to TRBJ2-2; D unresolved. Germline CDR1 and CDR2: SQVTM and ANQGSEA. Deletions cut 3 bases from V and 6 bases from J, with 14 bases between. CDR3 size: 14 residues. The CDR3 spells CSVEDPQTAGELFF. The CDR3 DNA follows: TGCAGCGTTGAGGACCCCCAAACTGCCGGGGAGCTGTTTTTT.